Ten or more counts support the clone carrying this TCR beta chain. This sample is drawn from a study of human T cells and chemical hapten exposure. Study-wide context: Upper back patch tests used 0.01% DPC, scored after 6 days.

Documented time point: patch test 3, about 24 weeks after DPC sensitization. Specified treatment: therapeutic diphenylcyclopropenone sensitization with weekly scalp DPC. Separate cDNA molecules received unique molecular identifiers, which the library attached to them. MiXCR, applied by TCRdb to the RACE reads, yields one record per CDR3 protein. The data contain roughly 89,000 distinct CDR3 sequences, roughly a tenth of them singletons. The specimen comprised whole blood, sampled in connection with sensitization to the hapten diphenylcyclopropenone (DPC). The sequence derives from a woman aged 25 to 39 with alopecia areata. Some clones in this sample may be carry-over from other donors' samples.

The CDR3 protein is CASTINSGNTIYF. Written as DNA, the CDR3 is TGTGCCAGCACCATTAACTCTGGAAACACCATATATTTT. The chain carries TRBV6-1 and TRBJ1-3, with D uncertain. From germline, CDR1 is MNHNS and CDR2 SASEGT. V dropped 7 bases and J dropped 0 bases, with 7 bases sitting between them. This CDR3 spans 13 amino acids.